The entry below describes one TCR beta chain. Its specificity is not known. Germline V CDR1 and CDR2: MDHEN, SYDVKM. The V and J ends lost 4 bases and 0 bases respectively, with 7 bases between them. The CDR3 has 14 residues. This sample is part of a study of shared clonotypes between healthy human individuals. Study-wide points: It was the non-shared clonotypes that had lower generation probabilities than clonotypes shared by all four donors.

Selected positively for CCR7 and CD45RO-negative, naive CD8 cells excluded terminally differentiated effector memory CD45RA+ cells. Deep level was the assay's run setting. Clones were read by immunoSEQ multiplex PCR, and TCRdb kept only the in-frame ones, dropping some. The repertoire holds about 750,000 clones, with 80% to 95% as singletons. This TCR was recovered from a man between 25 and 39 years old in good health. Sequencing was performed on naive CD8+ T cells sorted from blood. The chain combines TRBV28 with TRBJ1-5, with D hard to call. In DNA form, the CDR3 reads TGTGCCAGCAGTTGGCAGATTAGCAATCAGCCCCAGCATTTT. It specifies CASSWQISNQPQHF.